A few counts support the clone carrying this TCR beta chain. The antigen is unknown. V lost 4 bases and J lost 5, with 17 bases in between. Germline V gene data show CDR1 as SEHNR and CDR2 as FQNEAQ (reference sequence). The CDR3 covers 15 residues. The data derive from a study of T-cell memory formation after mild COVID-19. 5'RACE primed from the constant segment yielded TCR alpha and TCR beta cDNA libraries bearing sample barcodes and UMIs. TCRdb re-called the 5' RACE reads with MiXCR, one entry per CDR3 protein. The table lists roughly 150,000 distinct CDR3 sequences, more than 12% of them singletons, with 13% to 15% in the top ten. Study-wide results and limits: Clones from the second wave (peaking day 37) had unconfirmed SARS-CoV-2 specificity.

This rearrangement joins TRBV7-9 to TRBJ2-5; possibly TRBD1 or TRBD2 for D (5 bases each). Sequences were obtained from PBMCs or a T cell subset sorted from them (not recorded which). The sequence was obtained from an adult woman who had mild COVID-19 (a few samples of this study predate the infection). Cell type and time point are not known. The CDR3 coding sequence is TGTGCCAGCAGCTCCCAGGGAGTAATGGGTGAGACCCAGTACTTC. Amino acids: CASSSQGVMGETQYF. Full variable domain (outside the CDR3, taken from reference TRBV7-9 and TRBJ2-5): DTGVSQNPRHKITKRGQNVTFRCDPISEHNRLYWYRQTLGQGPEFLTYFQNEAQLEKSRLLSDRFSAERPKGSFSTLEIQRTEQGDSAMYLCASSSQGVMGETQYFGPGTRLLVL.